Following are 10 T cell receptor beta chains from one sample sequenced in a study of shared clonotypes between healthy human individuals. As defined, naive CD8 cells were CD45RO-negative and positively selected for CCR7, with terminally differentiated effector memory CD45RA+ cells excluded. The table came from immunoSEQ multiplex PCR; TCRdb's copy has only in-frame clones and leaves some out. The data contain about 2.1 million clones, approximately 92% of them seen just once; the ten biggest clones take up over 1.5%. Material for sequencing was naive CD8+ T cells from PBMCs. These receptors all stem from a man between 18 and 35 years old in good health. Some clones in this sample may be carry-over from other donors' samples.

The rearrangement uses TRBV9 and TRBJ2-3; 10 bases agree with TRBD2. The CDR3 is 15 amino acids. Looked up from germline, CDR1 is SGDLS and CDR2 is YYNGEE. Germline trimming cut 6 bases from V and 0 bases from J; bases unmatched to any gene: 4. Here the CDR3 reads CASTNSGGSTDTQYF. In DNA form, the CDR3 reads TGTGCCAGCACCAATAGCGGGGGGAGCACAGATACGCAGTATTTT.

The V gene is TRBV4-1, the J gene TRBJ1-5; TRBD1 matches 11 bases. Germline V CDR1 and CDR2: MGHRA, YSYEKL. The CDR3 contains 13 residues. V shed 5 bases, J shed 8 bases, and the junction held 2 bases outside the gene matches. The CDR3 is CASSWTGGEPQHF. The CDR3 bases are TGCGCCAGCAGCTGGACAGGGGGCGAGCCCCAGCATTTT.

V usage is TRBV27 and J usage is TRBJ1-6; D is uncertain. The CDR3 is made up of 15 amino acids. Looked up from germline, CDR1 is MNHEY and CDR2 is SMNVEV (reference sequence). Trimming shortened V by 5 bases and J by 7 bases, and 15 bases separated the two germline ends. The CDR3 DNA reads TGTGCCAGCAGTCCACGACTGCTCCCCAATTCACCCCTCCACTTT. Translating gives CASSPRLLPNSPLHF.

V usage is TRBV29-1 and J usage is TRBJ2-2; 10 bases are shared with TRBD2. This CDR3 has 14 amino acids. Unmatched junction bases numbered 7, after V lost 6 bases and J lost 6 bases. Germline V gene lookup returns CDR1 SQVTM and CDR2 ANQGSEA. The CDR3 DNA sequence: TGCAGCGTGGTAGCGGGAGGTCTAGCCGGGGAGCTGTTTTTT. It specifies CSVVAGGLAGELFF.

The chain uses TRBV2 and TRBJ2-1; a weak D match, TRBD2 (5 bases). The germline V gene has CDR1 SNHLY and CDR2 FYNNEI. CDR3 length equals 12 residues. The V end lost 11 bases, the J end lost 3 bases, and 11 bases lay between the germline ends. CDR3: CARGEIYNEQFF. Written as DNA, the CDR3 is TGTGCCCGGGGAGAAATCTACAATGAGCAGTTCTTC.

V and J are TRBV6-1 and TRBJ2-2; no clear D gene. CDR1 MNHNS and CDR2 SASEGT come from the germline V gene. Trimming stripped 9 bases from V and 1 base from J, with 6 bases between. CDR3 length: 12 amino acids. The CDR3 reads CASVVNTGELFF. Here the CDR3 DNA reads TGTGCCAGTGTGGTGAACACCGGGGAGCTGTTTTTT.

The CDR3: CASSNDILAFETQYF. As DNA, the CDR3 is TGTGCCAGCAGCAACGACATCCTAGCCTTCGAGACCCAGTACTTC. The chain couples TRBV7-9 to TRBJ2-5; perhaps TRBD2 as D (5 bases). V was trimmed by 5 bases and J by 5 bases, leaving 18 bases between them. From germline, CDR1 is SEHNR and CDR2 FQNEAQ (reference sequence). The CDR3 consists of 15 residues.

The rearrangement links TRBV18 to TRBJ2-7, with D tentatively TRBD1 (6 bases). V was trimmed by 1 base and J by 2 bases, leaving 12 bases between them. The germline V gene has CDR1 KGHSH and CDR2 LQKENI. The CDR3 totals 15 residues. The CDR3 loop reads CASSPLSGHPYEQYF. CDR3 DNA: TGTGCCAGCTCACCACTTTCGGGACACCCCTACGAGCAGTACTTC.

The V gene is TRBV11-2, the J gene TRBJ1-1; no definite D call. With 1 base removed from V and 7 bases from J, the gap between germline ends came to 10 bases. The CDR3 has 13 amino acids. Germline values: CDR1 SGHAT, CDR2 FQNNGV. CDR3 nucleotide sequence: TGTGCCAGCAGCTTAGGATTTGTAGATGAAGCTTTCTTT. It is translated as CASSLGFVDEAFF.

CDR3 sequence (DNA): TGTGCCAGCAGCTTGTACGGTCGGGGCCAGCCCCAGCATTTT. Protein sequence: CASSLYGRGQPQHF. The V gene is TRBV11-2, the J gene TRBJ1-5; D might be TRBD1 (5 bases). The V gene's germline CDR1 is SGHAT and CDR2 FQNNGV. The V gene lost 3 bases and the J gene lost 7 bases, with 13 bases spanning the gap. The CDR3 has 14 residues.